This T cell receptor (beta chain) emerged from a study of cytomegalovirus exposure and HLA in healthy donors. Study-level points and caveats: Indistinguishable V segments, including TRBV6-2 and TRBV6-3, were excluded. Earlier results showed most TCR beta V segments being productive about 90% or about 30% of the time.

The CDR3 runs to 16 residues. Trimming removed 5 bases at V and 4 bases at J, with 21 bases between. Germline values: CDR1 SGHAT, CDR2 FQDESV (reference sequence). In the case of this clone: Its antigen is as yet unknown.

The PCR ran on 60 Vbeta and 13 Jbeta primers. The repertoire was sequenced with immunoSEQ multiplex PCR; TCRdb's copy has only in-frame clones and lacks some. Among 150,000 to 200,000 clones, 75% were seen once, and the ten largest hold 4.9%. This sequence joins TRBV11-1 and TRBJ2-7, with D possibly being TRBD2 (6 bases). The sequence was collected from a male donor in good health and CMV-seronegative. The specimen was PBMCs. CDR3: CASSPPRGGVWYEQYF. CDR3 nucleotides: TGTGCCAGCAGCCCCCCCCGGGGCGGGGTGTGGTACGAGCAGTACTTC.